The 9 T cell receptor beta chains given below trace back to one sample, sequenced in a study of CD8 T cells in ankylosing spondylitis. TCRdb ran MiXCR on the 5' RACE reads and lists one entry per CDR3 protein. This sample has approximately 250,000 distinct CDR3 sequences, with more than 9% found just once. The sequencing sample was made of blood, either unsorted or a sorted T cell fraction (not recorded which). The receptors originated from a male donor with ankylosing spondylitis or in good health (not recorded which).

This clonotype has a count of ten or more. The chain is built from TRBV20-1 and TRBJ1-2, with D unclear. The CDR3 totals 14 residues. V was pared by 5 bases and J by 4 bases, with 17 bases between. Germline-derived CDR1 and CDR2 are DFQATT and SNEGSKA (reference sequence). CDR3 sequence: CSAVTRGRPYGYTF. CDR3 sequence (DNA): TGCAGTGCTGTTACCCGGGGTCGCCCCTATGGCTACACCTTC.

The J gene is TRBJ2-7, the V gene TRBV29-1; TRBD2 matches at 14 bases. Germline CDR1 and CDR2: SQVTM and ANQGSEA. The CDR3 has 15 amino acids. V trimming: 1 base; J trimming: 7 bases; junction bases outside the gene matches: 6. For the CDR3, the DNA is TGCAGCGTTGAAGTAGGACTAGCGGGAGGAGGGGAGCAGTACTTC. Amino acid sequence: CSVEVGLAGGGEQYF.

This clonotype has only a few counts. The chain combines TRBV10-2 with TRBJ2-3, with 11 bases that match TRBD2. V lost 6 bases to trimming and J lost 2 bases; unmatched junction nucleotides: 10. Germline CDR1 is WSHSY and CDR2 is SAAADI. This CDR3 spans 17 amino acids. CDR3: CASSRPATSGTTDTQYF. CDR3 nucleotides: TGCGCCAGCAGCCGCCCTGCGACTAGCGGGACCACAGATACGCAGTATTTT.

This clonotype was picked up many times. CDR3 bases: TGTGCCAGCATCACTGGGACGTTAAACAATGAGCAGTTCTTC. This codes for CASITGTLNNEQFF. This chain joins TRBV12-3 or TRBV12-4 and TRBJ2-1; D possibly matches TRBD1 or TRBD2 (5 bases each). CDR3 length: 14 amino acids. Trimming stripped 7 bases from V and 5 bases from J, with 15 bases between.

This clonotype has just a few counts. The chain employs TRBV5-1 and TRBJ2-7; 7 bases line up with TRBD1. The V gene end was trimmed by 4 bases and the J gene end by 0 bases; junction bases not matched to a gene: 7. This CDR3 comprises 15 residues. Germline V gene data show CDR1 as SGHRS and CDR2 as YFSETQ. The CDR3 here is CASSKGQASSYEQYF. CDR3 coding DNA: TGCGCCAGCAGCAAAGGACAGGCCAGCTCCTACGAGCAGTACTTC.

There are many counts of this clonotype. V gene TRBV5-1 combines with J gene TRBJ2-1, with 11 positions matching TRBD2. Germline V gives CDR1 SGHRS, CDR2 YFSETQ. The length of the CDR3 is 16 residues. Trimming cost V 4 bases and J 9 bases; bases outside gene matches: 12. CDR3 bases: TGCGCCAGCAGCGGCGGGACTAGCGGATGGGCGGGTGAGCAGTTCTTC. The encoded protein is CASSGGTSGWAGEQFF. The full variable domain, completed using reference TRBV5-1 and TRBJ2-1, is KAGVTQTPRYLIKTRGQQVTLSCSPISGHRSVSWYQQTPGQGLQFLFEYFSETQRNKGNFPGRFSGRQFSNSRSEMNVSTLELGDSALYLCASSGGTSGWAGEQFFGPGTRLTVL.

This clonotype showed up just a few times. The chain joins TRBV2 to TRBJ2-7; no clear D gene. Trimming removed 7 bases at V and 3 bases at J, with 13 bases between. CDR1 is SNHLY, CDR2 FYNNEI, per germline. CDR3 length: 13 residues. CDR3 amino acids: CASTPLGSYEQYF. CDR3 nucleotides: TGTGCCAGCACTCCGTTAGGCAGCTACGAGCAGTACTTC.

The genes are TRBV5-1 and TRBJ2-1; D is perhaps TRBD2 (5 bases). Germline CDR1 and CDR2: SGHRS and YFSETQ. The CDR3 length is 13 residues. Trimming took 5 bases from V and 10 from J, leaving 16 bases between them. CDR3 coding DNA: TGCGCCAGCAGGGGTGAGCGGAACGACGAGCAGTTCTTC. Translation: CASRGERNDEQFF. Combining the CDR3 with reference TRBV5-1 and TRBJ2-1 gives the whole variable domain KAGVTQTPRYLIKTRGQQVTLSCSPISGHRSVSWYQQTPGQGLQFLFEYFSETQRNKGNFPGRFSGRQFSNSRSEMNVSTLELGDSALYLCASRGERNDEQFFGPGTRLTVL.

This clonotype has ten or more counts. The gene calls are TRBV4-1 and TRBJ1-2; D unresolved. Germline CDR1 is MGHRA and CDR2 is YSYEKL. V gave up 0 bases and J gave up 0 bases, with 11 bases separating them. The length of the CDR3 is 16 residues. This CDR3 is CASSQESPGANYGYTF. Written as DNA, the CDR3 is TGCGCCAGCAGCCAAGAAAGTCCCGGAGCTAACTATGGCTACACCTTC.